This T cell receptor (beta chain) is drawn from a study of cytomegalovirus exposure and HLA in healthy donors. The CDR3 consists of 14 residues. The V end was cut by 5 bases, the J end by 4 bases, with 14 bases between. Germline V CDR1 and CDR2: SGHTA, FQGNSA. Study-wide results and caveats: One variant, a missense change in DCLRE1C, was linked in a later analysis to TCR beta V- and J-gene trimming. Analyses of presence/absence relied on an assumption of roughly uniform sequencing depth across donors.

PCR involved 60 Vbeta and 13 Jbeta primers. Libraries were prepared by immunoSEQ multiplex PCR; TCRdb keeps only in-frame clonotypes and omits some of them. This sample carries approximately 93,000 clones, roughly 83% of them seen once, and the ten largest clones take more than 2.5%. As to this clone: The antigen is undetermined.

The chain employs TRBV7-2 and TRBJ1-2, with D hard to call. The specimen sequenced was PBMCs. This TCR was recovered from a male donor in good health and CMV-seropositive. The CDR3 region has the DNA TGTGCCAGCAGCCCCGGAGGGTTCGGCTATGGCTACACCTTC. The encoded protein is CASSPGGFGYGYTF.